The rows below give T cell receptor beta chains drawn from one sample of a study of T cell responses to AZD1222 COVID-19 vaccine. TCRdb keeps only in-frame clones here, not all; method: immunoSEQ multiplex PCR. Among 110,000 to 150,000 clones listed, 90% to 95% were seen once. The starting material was peripheral blood, obtained on day 0 of AZD1222 vaccination. These receptors were taken from an adult in good health. CDR3s include the opening cysteine and the closing phenylalanine or tryptophan. The order of the fields is CDR3 protein, CDR3 DNA, clone size, J gene, V gene, D gene. The D gene is left open where the match is weak. Not every row has a clone size; where given, it reads once, few, many or a size class.

CASSPRQGLNYGYTF,TGTGCCAGCAGCCCCAGACAGGGACTGAACTATGGCTACACCTTC,-,TRBJ1-2,TRBV5-4,TRBD1
CASSYVGVYNEQFF,TGTGCCAGCAGTTATGTCGGGGTCTACAATGAGCAGTTCTTC,-,TRBJ2-1,TRBV6-5,-
CASSFTGGNEQFF,TGTGCCAGTAGTTTCACAGGGGGGAATGAGCAGTTCTTC,-,TRBJ2-1,TRBV19,TRBD1
CASSPTPRSYNEKLFF,TGCGCCAGCAGCCCCACCCCCAGGTCCTATAATGAAAAACTGTTTTTT,-,TRBJ1-4,TRBV4-3,-
CASSPGAPRANVLTF,TGTGCCAGCAGTCCAGGTGCTCCTCGGGCCAACGTCCTGACTTTC,-,TRBJ2-6,TRBV28,-
CASSVEIEFNEKLFF,TGTGCCAGCAGCGTAGAAATCGAGTTTAATGAAAAACTGTTTTTT,once,TRBJ1-4,TRBV9,-
CASSLPGTTGYTF,TGTGCCAGCAGCTTGCCCGGGACGACTGGCTACACCTTC,-,TRBJ1-2,TRBV5-6,-
CASSLPGELFF,TGTGCCAGCAGTTTACCGGGGGAGCTGTTTTTT,-,TRBJ2-2,TRBV12-3/TRBV12-4,-
CASSPGTLEETQYF,TGTGCCAGCAGCCCAGGGACGTTAGAAGAGACCCAGTACTTC,-,TRBJ2-5,TRBV28,-
CASSQVQNSGYTF,TGTGCCAGCAGCCAAGTACAGAATTCTGGCTACACCTTC,-,TRBJ1-2,TRBV5-4,-
CASSAEYTGELFF,TGTGCCAGCAGCGCAGAGTACACCGGGGAGCTGTTTTTT,-,TRBJ2-2,TRBV7-9,-
CASSLAGRAEETQYF,TGTGCCAGCAGCTTAGCCGGAAGGGCCGAAGAGACCCAGTACTTC,-,TRBJ2-5,TRBV7-7,-
CASSLVQNGEAFF,TGCGCCAGCAGCTTGGTTCAGAACGGGGAAGCTTTCTTT,-,TRBJ1-1,TRBV5-1,-
CASSLSPGASYEQYF,TGTGCCAGCAGCCTATCGCCGGGAGCGAGCTACGAGCAGTACTTC,-,TRBJ2-7,TRBV5-4,-
CASSHGTGTTNSPLHF,TGCGCCAGCAGCCACGGGACAGGGACTACTAATTCACCCCTCCACTTT,-,TRBJ1-6,TRBV4-1,TRBD1
CASSLVGETQYF,TGTGCCAGCAGTTTGGTAGGGGAGACCCAGTACTTC,-,TRBJ2-5,TRBV28,-
CAIGSLTRDSREQYF,TGTGCCATCGGAAGTCTAACCCGGGACAGCCGGGAGCAGTACTTC,once,TRBJ2-7,TRBV10-3,TRBD1
CSASRAGGLTDTQYF,TGCAGTGCTAGTAGGGCAGGGGGCTTGACAGATACGCAGTATTTT,-,TRBJ2-3,TRBV20-1,TRBD1
CASSESGPGAYEQYF,TGTGCCAGCAGTGAATCCGGTCCGGGAGCCTACGAGCAGTACTTC,-,TRBJ2-7,TRBV25-1,-
CASGLEVAGGGNEQFF,TGTGCTAGTGGTTTGGAGGTTGCGGGAGGAGGCAATGAGCAGTTCTTC,-,TRBJ2-1,TRBV12-5,TRBD2
CASSPTTLVGSYEQYF,TGTGCCAGCAGTCCAACGACTTTGGTGGGGTCATACGAGCAGTACTTC,-,TRBJ2-7,TRBV28,-
CASSLGARLPNEQFF,TGTGCCAGCAGCTTGGGGGCTCGGCTTCCCAATGAGCAGTTCTTC,-,TRBJ2-1,TRBV12-1,-
CASSHQSFPEAFF,TGCGCCAGCAGCCACCAATCCTTCCCTGAAGCTTTCTTT,-,TRBJ1-1,TRBV4-1,-
CASSLDASGAYEQYF,TGTGCCAGCAGCTTAGACGCTAGCGGGGCCTACGAGCAGTACTTC,-,TRBJ2-7,TRBV7-2,TRBD2
CASSLGGDLSPLHF,TGTGCCAGCAGCTTAGGGGGGGACCTTTCACCCCTCCACTTT,-,TRBJ1-6,TRBV7-2,-
CASSLRQGRTDTQYF,TGTGCCAGCAGCCTCCGACAGGGGAGGACAGATACGCAGTATTTT,-,TRBJ2-3,TRBV3-1/TRBV3-2,TRBD1
CASSATGRGYEQYF,TGTGCCAGCAGCGCGACGGGTAGGGGCTACGAGCAGTACTTC,-,TRBJ2-7,TRBV9,-
CAWRPRARLAVYNEQFF,TGTGCCTGGAGGCCCCGAGCGCGACTAGCGGTCTACAATGAGCAGTTCTTC,-,TRBJ2-1,TRBV30,TRBD2
CASSLGTGYPGANVLTF,TGTGCCAGCAGCTTGGGGACAGGGTATCCTGGGGCCAACGTCCTGACTTTC,-,TRBJ2-6,TRBV7-2,TRBD1
CASSILGGRNEQFF,TGTGCCAGTAGTATCCTCGGGGGGCGGAATGAGCAGTTCTTC,-,TRBJ2-1,TRBV19,-
CSARGGYTF,TGCAGTGCTAGAGGCGGCTACACCTTC,-,TRBJ1-2,TRBV20-1,-
CASTATGELFF,TGTGCCAGCACGGCGACCGGGGAGCTGTTTTTT,-,TRBJ2-2,TRBV2,-
CASGTGSSWETQYF,TGTGCCAGCGGTACCGGGAGCAGTTGGGAGACCCAGTACTTC,-,TRBJ2-5,TRBV5-4,-
CSASMGVNEQFF,TGCAGTGCTAGTATGGGCGTAAATGAGCAGTTCTTC,-,TRBJ2-1,TRBV20-1,-
CASSSRPATNEKLFF,TGTGCCAGCAGTTCCCGTCCCGCAACTAATGAAAAACTGTTTTTT,-,TRBJ1-4,TRBV27,-
CASSLIGLPTGELFF,TGTGCCAGCAGCTTAATAGGACTACCAACCGGGGAGCTGTTTTTT,-,TRBJ2-2,TRBV7-2,-
CASSLGTNTGELFF,TGTGCCAGTAGTCTAGGGACGAACACCGGGGAGCTGTTTTTT,-,TRBJ2-2,TRBV19,-
CASSLSPDRRDEQYF,TGCGCCAGCAGCTTAAGCCCGGACCGCCGTGACGAGCAGTACTTC,-,TRBJ2-7,TRBV5-1,-
CASSPGLAGSTDTQYF,TGCGCCAGCAGCCCGGGACTAGCGGGAAGCACAGATACGCAGTATTTT,-,TRBJ2-3,TRBV5-1,TRBD2
CASSQGYGYTF,TGTGCCAGCAGTCAGGGGTACGGCTACACCTTC,-,TRBJ1-2,TRBV6-5,-
CASSESNEQFF,TGTGCCAGCAGTGAAAGTAATGAGCAGTTCTTC,-,TRBJ2-1,TRBV6-1,-
CASSADRNYGYTF,TGTGCCAGCTCAGCGGACAGGAACTATGGCTACACCTTC,-,TRBJ1-2,TRBV18,TRBD1
CASSYPLPICKENIQYF,TGTGCCAGCAGCTATCCACTTCCCATTTGCAAAGAAAACATTCAGTACTTC,-,TRBJ2-4,TRBV3-1/TRBV3-2,-
CASSRGGSNQPQHF,TGTGCCAGCAGTAGGGGGGGTAGCAATCAGCCCCAGCATTTT,-,TRBJ1-5,TRBV6-5,-
CASSPRGQAYEQYF,TGTGCCAGCAGCCCCCGAGGGCAGGCCTACGAGCAGTACTTC,-,TRBJ2-7,TRBV5-4,-
CASSQTRQGTSRANEKLFF,TGCGCCAGCAGCCAGACCCGACAGGGGACGTCCAGAGCTAATGAAAAACTGTTTTTT,-,TRBJ1-4,TRBV4-3,TRBD1
CASSQDGETQYF,TGTGCCAGCAGCCAAGATGGAGAGACCCAGTACTTC,-,TRBJ2-5,TRBV3-1/TRBV3-2,-
CASSLRQPYEQYF,TGTGCCAGCAGCTTAAGACAACCCTACGAGCAGTACTTC,-,TRBJ2-7,TRBV11-2,-